One and the same sample provided the 30 T cell receptor beta chains below, sequenced in a study of blood T cell repertoires in COVID-19. Some clones are missing from TCRdb's copy, which holds only in-frame ones; the method was immunoSEQ multiplex PCR. This table has approximately 140,000 clones, approximately 81% appearing once. Specimen: peripheral blood. The receptors stem from a human donor in a cohort sampled during active COVID-19.

About this clone: Other nucleotide sequences from this sample produce the same CDR3. J is TRBJ2-3 and V is TRBV5-1; 12 nucleotides align to TRBD2. J gave up 1 base and V 0 bases, and 0 bases lay outside the gene matches. The germline V gene has CDR1 SGHRS and CDR2 YFSETQ. This CDR3 has 16 residues. The CDR3 loop reads CASSLGLAGGTDTQYF. Here the CDR3 DNA reads TGCGCCAGCAGCTTGGGACTAGCGGGGGGCACAGATACGCAGTATTTT. The full variable domain, rest sourced from reference TRBV5-1 and TRBJ2-3, is KAGVTQTPRYLIKTRGQQVTLSCSPISGHRSVSWYQQTPGQGLQFLFEYFSETQRNKGNFPGRFSGRQFSNSRSEMNVSTLELGDSALYLCASSLGLAGGTDTQYFGPGTRLTVL.

The chain employs TRBV30 and TRBJ1-6; D remains ambiguous. The CDR3 totals 13 residues. The V gene lost 5 bases and the J gene lost 4 bases, with 9 bases spanning the gap. Germline lookup yields CDR1 GTSNPN and CDR2 SVGIG (reference sequence). CDR3 in DNA: TGTGCCTGGCAGACGGAGTATAATTCACCCCTCCACTTT. Translating gives CAWQTEYNSPLHF.

The chain employs TRBV18 and TRBJ2-3; TRBD2 matches at 7 bases. The V and J ends lost 1 base and 10 bases, in that order; junction bases with no gene match: 11. The CDR3 runs to 15 residues. Germline V lookup: CDR1 KGHSH, CDR2 LQKENI. The CDR3 nucleotides are TGTGCCAGCTCACCACTAGGGACTAAAAGGATGGCGCAGTATTTT. Translated: CASSPLGTKRMAQYF.

V and J are TRBV6-5 and TRBJ2-2, with TRBD1 as a possible D gene (5 bases). Germline CDR1 reads MNHEY; CDR2 reads SVGAGI. V was trimmed by 10 bases and J by 2 bases, leaving 17 bases between them. There are 15 residues in the CDR3. The CDR3 sequence is CATKITTDNTGELFF. CDR3 in DNA: TGTGCCACCAAAATTACGACAGATAACACCGGGGAGCTGTTTTTT.

This chain connects TRBV12-3 or TRBV12-4 to TRBJ1-1, with D maybe TRBD1 (5 bases). The V end lost 3 bases, the J end lost 10 bases, and 9 bases lay between the germline ends. The CDR3 is 11 residues long. CDR3: CASSLSGVAFF. The CDR3 coding sequence is TGTGCCAGCAGTTTGTCGGGGGTAGCTTTCTTT.

The chain joins TRBV27 to TRBJ1-2; a possible D gene is TRBD1 (6 bases). The V gene lost 6 bases and the J gene lost 5 bases, with 13 bases spanning the gap. Germline CDR1 is MNHEY and CDR2 is SMNVEV (reference sequence). The CDR3 totals 13 residues. The CDR3 DNA reads as TGTGCCAGCAGAGCGGGACAATTGTATGGCTACACCTTC. Translated, it gives CASRAGQLYGYTF.

J is TRBJ2-5 and V is TRBV13, with 11 bases lining up with TRBD2. The CDR3 runs 16 residues. Germline loops: CDR1 PRHDT, CDR2 FYEKMQ (reference sequence). V was pared by 2 bases and J by 2 bases, with 4 bases of the junction left unmatched. Here the CDR3 DNA reads TGTGCCAGCAGCTTACTAGCGGGGGGCCCGCAAGAGACCCAGTACTTC. This encodes CASSLLAGGPQETQYF. Together with reference TRBV13 and TRBJ2-5, the CDR3 gives the full variable domain: AAGVIQSPRHLIKEKRETATLKCYPIPRHDTVYWYQQGPGQDPQFLISFYEKMQSDKGSIPDRFSAQQFSDYHSELNMSSLELGDSALYFCASSLLAGGPQETQYFGPGTRLLVL.

The chain couples TRBV5-8 to TRBJ1-1; a weak D match, TRBD1 (5 bases). Germline V gene data show CDR1 as SGHTS and CDR2 as YDEGEE. This CDR3 contains 14 residues. V dropped 0 bases and J dropped 6 bases, with 12 bases sitting between them. The CDR3 reads CASSLEGRDSEAFF. The CDR3 DNA reads TGTGCCAGCAGCTTGGAAGGCAGGGACTCTGAAGCTTTCTTT.

The genes are TRBV7-9 and TRBJ2-7, with a weak D call TRBD1 (7 bases). CDR1 and CDR2 from the germline V gene are SEHNR and FQNEAQ (reference sequence). Trimming shortened V by 6 bases and J by 6 bases, and 18 bases separated the two germline ends. The CDR3 has 14 amino acids. CDR3 region: CASRMGQGEVEQYF. CDR3 DNA: TGTGCCAGCAGAATGGGGCAGGGGGAGGTCGAGCAGTACTTC.

The CDR3 sequence: CATSRDGGLSSYEQYF. CDR3 DNA: TGTGCCACCAGCAGAGATGGGGGCCTCAGCTCCTACGAGCAGTACTTC. The chain is built from TRBV15 and TRBJ2-7; D is possibly TRBD1 (6 bases). V dropped 0 bases and J dropped 0 bases, with 12 bases sitting between them. CDR3 length: 16 amino acids. CDR1 is LNHNV, CDR2 YYDKDF, per germline (reference sequence).

The V call is TRBV28, the J call TRBJ2-5, with TRBD2 matching over 10 bases. The CDR3 has 16 amino acids. Germline loops: CDR1 MDHEN, CDR2 SYDVKM. J lost 4 bases, V lost 4 bases, and 9 bases had no gene match. The CDR3 loop is CASSSRKAGGPETQYF. The CDR3 coding sequence is TGTGCCAGCAGTTCGAGAAAAGCGGGGGGGCCAGAGACCCAGTACTTC. The full variable domain, completed using reference TRBV28 and TRBJ2-5, is DVKVTQSSRYLVKRTGEKVFLECVQDMDHENMFWYRQDPGLGLRLIYFSYDVKMKEKGDIPEGYSVSREKKERFSLILESASTNQTSMYLCASSSRKAGGPETQYFGPGTRLLVL.

This CDR3 is CASSQVLAGGPSTDTQYF. CDR3 bases: TGCGCCAGCAGCCAAGTACTAGCGGGGGGGCCTAGCACAGATACGCAGTATTTT. The rearrangement uses TRBV4-1 and TRBJ2-3; 13 nucleotides match TRBD2. Germline V lookup: CDR1 MGHRA, CDR2 YSYEKL. V trimming: 1 base; J trimming: 0 bases; junction bases outside the gene matches: 4. The CDR3 loop spans 18 amino acids.

The chain is built from TRBV6-5 and TRBJ1-3; no reliable D call. The germline V gene encodes CDR1 MNHEY and CDR2 SVGAGI. The CDR3 is 14 amino acids. The V gene lost 2 bases and the J gene lost 0 bases, with 5 bases spanning the gap. The CDR3 loop reads CASSYGFSGNTIYF. DNA of the CDR3: TGTGCCAGCAGTTACGGCTTCTCTGGAAACACCATATATTTT.

This sequence joins TRBV7-2 and TRBJ2-2; the D is unclear. Trimming removed 5 bases at V and 6 bases at J, with 13 bases between. Germline V gives CDR1 SGHTA, CDR2 FQGNSA. The CDR3 spans 14 residues. CDR3 DNA sequence: TGTGCCAGCAGCCCCCCCGACATCTCCGGGGAGCTGTTTTTT. Amino acid sequence: CASSPPDISGELFF.

The chain uses TRBV9 and TRBJ2-7, with a tentative D call TRBD2 (6 bases). Trimming left V 2 bases short and J 6 bases short, with 12 bases between. This CDR3 is built from 13 residues. Germline V lookup: CDR1 SGDLS, CDR2 YYNGEE. DNA for the CDR3: TGTGCCAGCAGCGTCGCGGTCGGGGGCGAGCAGTACTTC. Protein: CASSVAVGGEQYF. Variable domain in full (rest from reference TRBV9 and TRBJ2-7): DSGVTQTPKHLITATGQRVTLRCSPRSGDLSVYWYQQSLDQGLQFLIQYYNGEERAKGNILERFSAQQFPDLHSELNLSSLELGDSALYFCASSVAVGGEQYFGPGTRLTVT.

At least ten counts were recorded for this clone. The chain carries TRBV5-1 and TRBJ2-5; the match to TRBD1 covers 11 bases. The CDR3 spans 14 residues. Germline-derived CDR1 and CDR2 are SGHRS and YFSETQ. V was pared by 4 bases and J by 7 bases, with 6 bases of the junction left unmatched. The CDR3 bases are TGCGCCAGCAGCCGGGACAGGGGGATGGGGACCCAGTACTTC. Protein product: CASSRDRGMGTQYF.

This clone was counted a few times. This chain joins TRBV7-9 and TRBJ2-7, with 7 bases identical to TRBD1. Germline V gene data show CDR1 as SEHNR and CDR2 as FQNEAQ (reference sequence). V lost 11 bases to trimming and J lost 0 bases; unmatched junction nucleotides: 7. The CDR3 covers 13 residues. CDR3 bases: TGTGCCGGTCGGACAGGAAGCTCCTACGAGCAGTACTTC. Translating gives CAGRTGSSYEQYF.

This clone showed up just a few times. The chain employs TRBV5-1 and TRBJ1-1; D is possibly TRBD1 (6 bases). The CDR3 is 14 amino acids. From germline, CDR1 is SGHRS and CDR2 YFSETQ. Trimming cost V 0 bases and J 1 base, with 7 bases left between them. The CDR3 DNA is TGCGCCAGCAGCTTGGACAGGGAGAACACTGAAGCTTTCTTT. Translating it yields CASSLDRENTEAFF. Full variable domain (rest looked up from reference TRBV5-1 and TRBJ1-1): KAGVTQTPRYLIKTRGQQVTLSCSPISGHRSVSWYQQTPGQGLQFLFEYFSETQRNKGNFPGRFSGRQFSNSRSEMNVSTLELGDSALYLCASSLDRENTEAFFGQGTRLTVV.

The V call is TRBV2, the J call TRBJ1-4, with D perhaps TRBD1 (6 bases). The germline CDR1 and CDR2 sequences are SNHLY and FYNNEI. CDR3 length: 18 amino acids. Between the trimmed V and J ends, which lost 5 bases and 6 bases, there was a span of 25 bases. The CDR3 region has the DNA TGTGCCAGCAGTCCCCGGCCTATGGGACATTCCTATTATGAAAAACTGTTTTTT. Its translation is CASSPRPMGHSYYEKLFF.

This clone appeared a single time. V is TRBV5-4 and J is TRBJ1-5; D may be TRBD1 (5 bases). The CDR3 covers 16 residues. CDR1 and CDR2 (germline): SGHNT, YYREEE (reference sequence). The V end was cut by 0 bases, the J end by 1 base, with 11 bases between. The CDR3 nucleotides are TGTGCCAGCAGCTTGGGCGGGGGGGGGAGCAATCAGCCCCAGCATTTT. Protein sequence: CASSLGGGGSNQPQHF.

This chain uses TRBV3-1 (or the pseudogene TRBV3-2) with TRBJ1-5; D call uncertain. The germline CDR1 and CDR2 sequences are LGHDT and YNNKEL (reference sequence). The length of the CDR3 is 17 residues. Deletions cut 1 base from V and 0 bases from J, with 13 bases between. CDR3 residues: CASSQVPAGYSNQPQHF. The CDR3 nucleotides read TGTGCCAGCAGCCAAGTCCCCGCCGGGTATAGCAATCAGCCCCAGCATTTT.

This CDR3 is CASSYEYSGGSETQYF. The DNA for the CDR3 is TGTGCCAGCAGTTACGAGTATAGCGGGGGGTCGGAGACCCAGTACTTC. The V call is TRBV6-6, the J call TRBJ2-5, with TRBD2 matching 10 bases. This CDR3 has 16 residues. The V gene end was trimmed by 2 bases and the J gene end by 5 bases; junction bases not matched to a gene: 8. Germline CDR1 reads MNHNY; CDR2 reads SVGAGI (reference sequence).

The chain carries TRBV9 and TRBJ2-4, with a weak D call TRBD1 (6 bases). This CDR3 comprises 16 residues. V lost 4 bases to trimming and J lost 0 bases, with 14 bases between them. In germline, CDR1 is SGDLS, CDR2 YYNGEE. This chain's CDR3 is CASSPWDTLAKNIQYF. CDR3 nucleotide sequence: TGTGCCAGCAGCCCCTGGGACACTTTAGCCAAAAACATTCAGTACTTC. Looking up the rest from reference TRBV9 and TRBJ2-4 gives the full variable domain: DSGVTQTPKHLITATGQRVTLRCSPRSGDLSVYWYQQSLDQGLQFLIQYYNGEERAKGNILERFSAQQFPDLHSELNLSSLELGDSALYFCASSPWDTLAKNIQYFGAGTRLSVL.

The chain uses TRBV4-3 and TRBJ1-1; D possibly corresponds to TRBD1 (6 bases). Germline V gene data show CDR1 as LGHNA and CDR2 as YSLEER. Between the trimmed V and J ends, which lost 0 bases and 4 bases, there was a span of 12 bases. CDR3 length: 15 amino acids. The CDR3 here is CASSQERGIRTEAFF. CDR3 bases: TGCGCCAGCAGCCAAGAGAGGGGGATCCGCACTGAAGCTTTCTTT.

This chain links TRBV5-1 with TRBJ2-5; 7 nucleotides align to TRBD1. The germline CDR1 and CDR2 sequences are SGHRS and YFSETQ. The CDR3 is made up of 16 amino acids. The J segment lost 1 base and the V segment lost 0 bases, leaving 6 bases of the junction unmatched. Written as DNA, the CDR3 is TGCGCCAGCAGCTTGGCCTTCGGGACAGTCCAAGAGACCCAGTACTTC. As protein: CASSLAFGTVQETQYF.

CDR3 DNA: TGTGCCAGCTTTTGGACTAGCGGGGGGTTAAGAGAGACCCAGTACTTC. Translated: CASFWTSGGLRETQYF. The chain is built from TRBV7-8 and TRBJ2-5, with 14 bases identical to TRBD2. This CDR3 comprises 16 residues. CDR1 and CDR2 (germline): SGHVS, FQNEAQ. Losses at the gene ends were 8 bases for V and 4 bases for J; bases not matched to a gene: 9.

V usage is TRBV21-1 and J usage is TRBJ1-2; the table's D call TRBD1 went unverified against the DNA. TRBV21-1 is a pseudogene. The CDR3 spans 17 residues. The CDR3 DNA reads as TGTGCCAGCAGCTCCCCGGGACAGGGTTCCTCTAACTATGGCTACACCTTC. The encoded protein is CASSSPGQGSSNYGYTF.

CDR3: CASSPRVGRGREQYF. The CDR3 DNA reads as TGTGCCAGCAGCCCCCGGGTAGGCAGGGGCCGCGAGCAGTACTTC. The rearrangement links TRBV6-2 or TRBV6-3 to TRBJ2-7; D is possibly TRBD1 (6 bases). The CDR3 spans 15 residues. Germline V gene sequence: CDR1 MNHEY, CDR2 SVGEGT. Trimming removed 6 bases at V and 6 bases at J, with 21 bases between.

V gene TRBV4-3 combines with J gene TRBJ2-3, with TRBD2 identical over 12 bases. Germline values: CDR1 LGHNA, CDR2 YSLEER. V gave up 0 bases and J gave up 3 bases; unmatched junction bases: 16. CDR3 size: 21 residues. The CDR3 sequence: CASSQDHWRASGGAVTDTQYF. The DNA of the CDR3 is TGCGCCAGCAGCCAAGATCACTGGCGGGCTAGCGGGGGGGCGGTAACAGATACGCAGTATTTT.

The chain employs TRBV19 and TRBJ1-2, with 9 bases aligning to TRBD1. V gave up 5 bases and J gave up 8 bases; unmatched junction bases: 15. CDR1 LNHDA and CDR2 SQIVND come from the germline V gene (reference sequence). The CDR3 has 16 residues. The chain's CDR3 is CASSQLIQDRGGGYTF. The CDR3 DNA reads as TGTGCCAGTAGTCAACTCATCCAGGACAGGGGAGGCGGCTACACCTTC.